The clone carrying this T cell receptor beta chain was seen a handful of times. V dropped 4 bases and J dropped 14 bases, with 15 bases sitting between them. Germline loops: CDR1 SEHNR, CDR2 FQNEAQ (reference sequence). The CDR3 extends over 13 amino acids. This specimen belongs to a study of OX40 agonist ivuxolimab in advanced cancers. Libraries were prepared by immunoSEQ multiplex PCR; TCRdb keeps only in-frame clonotypes and omits some of them. The table lists over 85,000 clones, roughly 83% of them singletons. Sample: CD4+ or CD8+ T cells sorted from blood, taken in a trial of the OX40 agonist ivuxolimab. The chain couples TRBV7-9 to TRBJ1-6, with unresolved D. The origin of this receptor is an adult with an advanced solid tumor such as melanoma, head and neck, liver or kidney cancer. CDR3 region: CASSSGYVRALHF. The CDR3 DNA is TGTGCCAGCAGCTCGGGCTACGTTAGGGCCCTCCACTTT.